This is a list of T cell receptor beta chains from one sample in a study of cytomegalovirus exposure and HLA in healthy donors. TCRdb's copy holds only in-frame clones and misses some; the assay was immunoSEQ multiplex PCR. Among under 200,000 clones listed, around 80% were seen once. Material: PBMCs. All receptors derive from a man in his forties in good health and CMV-seronegative. Both conserved end residues are part of each CDR3. A D gene is named only where the DNA matches it firmly. A clone size is listed for some rows: how often the clone was seen (once, few, many), or a class if it is expanded.

j_call v_call clone_size d_call cdr3_nt cdr3_aa
TRBJ2-2 TRBV7-2 once . TGTGCCAGCAGCTTAGAGCCAGGCCACACCGGGGAGCTGTTTTTT CASSLEPGHTGELFF
TRBJ2-7 TRBV27 . TRBD1 TGTGCCAGCAGGCCGACAGGGGAAGAGAGGGTCTACGAGCAGTACTTC CASRPTGEERVYEQYF
TRBJ1-5 TRBV28 . . TGTGCCAGCATCCCAGCGGGCAATCAGCCCCAGCATTTT CASIPAGNQPQHF
TRBJ1-2 TRBV4-3 . TRBD1 TGCGCCAGCAGCCAAGTCAGGGGGTCCAGTGGCTACACCTTC CASSQVRGSSGYTF
TRBJ2-5 TRBV5-1 . TRBD2 TGCGCCAGTTCGACTAGGGGACTACAAAAGGGAGAGACCCAGTACTTC CASSTRGLQKGETQYF
TRBJ2-7 TRBV4-3 . TRBD2 TGCGCCAGCAGCCAAGATCCCAGCGGGGGGGCTAAGCAGTACTTC CASSQDPSGGAKQYF
TRBJ2-6 TRBV9 . TRBD1 TGTGCCAGCAGCGGCGGGACAGGGGGCGCCGGTGGGGCCAACGTCCTGACTTTC CASSGGTGGAGGANVLTF
TRBJ2-1 TRBV5-1 . TRBD1 TGCGCCAGCAGCATACAGGGGGATGAGCAGTTCTTC CASSIQGDEQFF
TRBJ2-6 TRBV5-6 . TRBD1 TGTGCCGGCAGCTTGACAGGGACCGGGGCCAACGTCCTGACTTTC CAGSLTGTGANVLTF
TRBJ2-7 TRBV5-4 . . TGTGCCAGCAGCCTGAGTACAGCTCTCTCCTACGAGCAGTACTTC CASSLSTALSYEQYF
TRBJ2-1 TRBV30 . TRBD1 TGTGCCTGGAGTGTACCCGAACAGGGGTTAAGAAAGCAGTTCTTC CAWSVPEQGLRKQFF
TRBJ2-1 TRBV19 . . TGTGCCAGTACTAGGGGCCCGAGCTCCTACAATGAGCAGTTCTTC CASTRGPSSYNEQFF
TRBJ1-2 TRBV21-1 . . TGTGCCAGCACCTGGACAGGGAGGGCCCTTGGCTACACCTTC CASTWTGRALGYTF
TRBJ1-2 TRBV5-1 . TRBD1 TGCGCCAGCAGCGATTTTGAGGGGGCCTCCAGTGGCTACACCTTC CASSDFEGASSGYTF
TRBJ1-2 TRBV11-2 few TRBD1 TGTGCCAGCGGCCTTCCGGGACAGGGAGTTGGCTACACCTTC CASGLPGQGVGYTF
TRBJ2-1 TRBV10-3 . . TGTGCCATCAACAAGGGGTCGTGGGATGAGCAGTTCTTC CAINKGSWDEQFF
TRBJ2-2 TRBV5-1 . . TGCGCCAGCAGCCCCCGGGACACCGGGGAGCTGTTTTTT CASSPRDTGELFF